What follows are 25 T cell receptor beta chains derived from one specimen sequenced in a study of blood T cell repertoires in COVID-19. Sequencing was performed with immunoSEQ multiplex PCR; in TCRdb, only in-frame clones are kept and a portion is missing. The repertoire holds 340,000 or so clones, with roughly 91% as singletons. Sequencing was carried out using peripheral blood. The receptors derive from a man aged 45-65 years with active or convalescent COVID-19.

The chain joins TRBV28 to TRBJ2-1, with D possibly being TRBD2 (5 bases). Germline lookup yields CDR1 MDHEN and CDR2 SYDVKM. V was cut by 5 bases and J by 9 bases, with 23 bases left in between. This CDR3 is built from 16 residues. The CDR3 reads CASSPNRGPPAGEQFF. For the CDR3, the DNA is TGTGCCAGCAGTCCCAACCGAGGACCTCCGGCGGGTGAGCAGTTCTTC.

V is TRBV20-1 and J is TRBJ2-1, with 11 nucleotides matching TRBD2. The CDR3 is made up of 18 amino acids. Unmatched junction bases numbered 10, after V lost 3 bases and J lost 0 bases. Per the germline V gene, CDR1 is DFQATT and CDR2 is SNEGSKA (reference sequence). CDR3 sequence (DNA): TGCAGTGCTAGTGTAGGACTAGCGGGTTCGAGCTCCTACAATGAGCAGTTCTTC. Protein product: CSASVGLAGSSSYNEQFF.

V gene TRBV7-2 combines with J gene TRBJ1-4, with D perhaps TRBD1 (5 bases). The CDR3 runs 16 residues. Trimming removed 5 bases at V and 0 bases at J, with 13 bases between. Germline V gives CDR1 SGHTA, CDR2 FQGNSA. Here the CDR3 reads CASSLPPTATNEKLFF. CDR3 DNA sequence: TGTGCCAGCAGCCTCCCCCCGACAGCAACTAATGAAAAACTGTTTTTT. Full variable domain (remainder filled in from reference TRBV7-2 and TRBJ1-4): GAGVSQSPSNKVTEKGKDVELRCDPISGHTALYWYRQSLGQGLEFLIYFQGNSAPDKSGLPSDRFSAERTGGSVSTLTIQRTQQEDSAVYLCASSLPPTATNEKLFFGSGTQLSVL.

The CDR3 loop reads CASSYVQGEGYTF. CDR3 nucleotides: TGTGCCAGCAGTTACGTACAGGGGGAAGGCTACACCTTC. V gene TRBV6-5 combines with J gene TRBJ1-2; 8 bases fit TRBD1. The CDR3 is made up of 13 amino acids. The ends lost 2 bases at V and 8 bases at J; junction bases unmatched: 4. CDR1 is MNHEY and CDR2 is SVGAGI in the germline V gene.

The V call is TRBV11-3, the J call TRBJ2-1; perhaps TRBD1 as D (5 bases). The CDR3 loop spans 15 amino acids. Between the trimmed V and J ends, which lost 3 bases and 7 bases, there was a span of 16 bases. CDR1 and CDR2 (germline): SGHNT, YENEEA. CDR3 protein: CASSFGQGRMNEQFF. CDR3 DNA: TGTGCCAGCAGCTTCGGCCAGGGAAGGATGAATGAGCAGTTCTTC.

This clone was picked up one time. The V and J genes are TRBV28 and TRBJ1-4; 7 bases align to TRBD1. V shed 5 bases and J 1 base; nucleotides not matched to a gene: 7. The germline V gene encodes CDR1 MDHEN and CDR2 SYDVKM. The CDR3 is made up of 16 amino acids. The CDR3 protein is CASSISYRGTNEKLFF. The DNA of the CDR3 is TGTGCCAGCAGTATCTCGTACAGGGGAACTAATGAAAAACTGTTTTTT.

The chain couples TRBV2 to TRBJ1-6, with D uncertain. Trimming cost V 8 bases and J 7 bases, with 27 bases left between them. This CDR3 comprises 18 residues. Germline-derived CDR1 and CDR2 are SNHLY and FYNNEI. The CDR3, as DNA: TGTGCCAGCGCCCTGGGGAGTCAGTTTATACGCCCCAATTCACCCCTCCACTTT. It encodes CASALGSQFIRPNSPLHF.

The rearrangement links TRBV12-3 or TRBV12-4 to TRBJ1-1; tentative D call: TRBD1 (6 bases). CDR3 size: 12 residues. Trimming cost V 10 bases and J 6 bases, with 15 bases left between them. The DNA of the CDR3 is TGTGCCACTACAGGGTTGGGATCTGAAGCTTTCTTT. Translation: CATTGLGSEAFF.

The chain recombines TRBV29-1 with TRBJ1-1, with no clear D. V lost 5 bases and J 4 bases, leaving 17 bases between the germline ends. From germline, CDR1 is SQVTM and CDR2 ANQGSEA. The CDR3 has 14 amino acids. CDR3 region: CSVRLFKAATEAFF. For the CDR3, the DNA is TGCAGCGTTCGATTGTTTAAAGCTGCCACTGAAGCTTTCTTT.

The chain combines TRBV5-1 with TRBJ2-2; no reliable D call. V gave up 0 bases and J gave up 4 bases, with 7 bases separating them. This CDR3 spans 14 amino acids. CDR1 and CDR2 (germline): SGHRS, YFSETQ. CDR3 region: CASSLGESTGELFF. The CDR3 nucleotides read TGCGCCAGCAGCTTGGGAGAGAGCACCGGGGAGCTGTTTTTT. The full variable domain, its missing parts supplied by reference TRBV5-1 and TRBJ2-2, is KAGVTQTPRYLIKTRGQQVTLSCSPISGHRSVSWYQQTPGQGLQFLFEYFSETQRNKGNFPGRFSGRQFSNSRSEMNVSTLELGDSALYLCASSLGESTGELFFGEGSRLTVL.

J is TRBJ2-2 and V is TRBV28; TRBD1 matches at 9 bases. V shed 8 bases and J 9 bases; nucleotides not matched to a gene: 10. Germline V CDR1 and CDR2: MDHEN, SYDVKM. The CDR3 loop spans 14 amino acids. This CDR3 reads CASLGQGSSWELFF. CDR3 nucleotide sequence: TGTGCCAGCTTGGGACAGGGAAGTAGCTGGGAGCTGTTTTTT.

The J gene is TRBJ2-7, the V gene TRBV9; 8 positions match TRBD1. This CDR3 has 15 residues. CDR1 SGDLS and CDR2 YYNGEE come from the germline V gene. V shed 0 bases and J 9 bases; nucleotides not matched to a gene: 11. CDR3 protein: CASSVEGQGLRGQYF. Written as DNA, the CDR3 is TGTGCCAGCAGCGTAGAAGGACAGGGATTACGAGGGCAGTACTTC.

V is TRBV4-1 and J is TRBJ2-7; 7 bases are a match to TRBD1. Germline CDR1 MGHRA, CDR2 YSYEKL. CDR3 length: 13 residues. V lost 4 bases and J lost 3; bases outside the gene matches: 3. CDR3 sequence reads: CASSPRDSYEQYF. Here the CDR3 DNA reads TGCGCCAGCAGCCCCCGGGACAGCTACGAGCAGTACTTC.

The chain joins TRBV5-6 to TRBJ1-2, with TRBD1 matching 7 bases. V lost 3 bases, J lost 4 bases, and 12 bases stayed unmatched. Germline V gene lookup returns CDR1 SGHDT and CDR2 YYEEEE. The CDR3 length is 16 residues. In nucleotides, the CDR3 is TGTGCCAGCAGCTCGCCCTACTCAACAGGGGCCTATGGCTACACCTTC. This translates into CASSSPYSTGAYGYTF. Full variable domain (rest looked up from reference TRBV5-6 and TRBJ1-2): DAGVTQSPTHLIKTRGQQVTLRCSPKSGHDTVSWYQQALGQGPQFIFQYYEEEERQRGNFPDRFSGHQFPNYSSELNVNALLLGDSALYLCASSSPYSTGAYGYTFGSGTRLTVV.

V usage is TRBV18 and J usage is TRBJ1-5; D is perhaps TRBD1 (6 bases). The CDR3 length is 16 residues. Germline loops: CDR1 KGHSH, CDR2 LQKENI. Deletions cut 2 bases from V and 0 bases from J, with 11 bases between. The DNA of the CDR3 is TGTGCCAGCTCACCAGGGACACCACATAGCAATCAGCCCCAGCATTTT. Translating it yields CASSPGTPHSNQPQHF.

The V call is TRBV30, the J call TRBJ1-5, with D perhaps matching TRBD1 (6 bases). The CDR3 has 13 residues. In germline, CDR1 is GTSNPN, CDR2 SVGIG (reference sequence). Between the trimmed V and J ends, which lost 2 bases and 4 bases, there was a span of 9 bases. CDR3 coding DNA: TGTGCCTGGAGTAGTCAGGGGAATCAGCCCCAGCATTTT. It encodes CAWSSQGNQPQHF. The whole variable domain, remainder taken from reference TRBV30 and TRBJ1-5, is SQTIHQWPATLVQPVGSPLSLECTVEGTSNPNLYWYRQAAGRGLQLLFYSVGIGQISSEVPQNLSASRPQDRQFILSSKKLLLSDSGFYLCAWSSQGNQPQHFGDGTRLSIL.

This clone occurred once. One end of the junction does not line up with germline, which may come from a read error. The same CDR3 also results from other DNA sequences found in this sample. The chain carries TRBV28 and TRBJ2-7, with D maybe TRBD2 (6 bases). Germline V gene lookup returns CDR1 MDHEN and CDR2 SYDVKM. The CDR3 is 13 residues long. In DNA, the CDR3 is TGTGCCAGCAGCCTCACCCCGGGGAGGACCTCTCGTTTC. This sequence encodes CASSLTPGRTSRF.

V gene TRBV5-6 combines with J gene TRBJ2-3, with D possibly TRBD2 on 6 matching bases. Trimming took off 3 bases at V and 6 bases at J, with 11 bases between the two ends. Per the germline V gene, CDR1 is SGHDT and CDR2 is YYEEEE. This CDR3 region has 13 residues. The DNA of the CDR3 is TGTGCCAGCAGCTACTGGGGGGTTGATACGCAGTATTTT. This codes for CASSYWGVDTQYF.

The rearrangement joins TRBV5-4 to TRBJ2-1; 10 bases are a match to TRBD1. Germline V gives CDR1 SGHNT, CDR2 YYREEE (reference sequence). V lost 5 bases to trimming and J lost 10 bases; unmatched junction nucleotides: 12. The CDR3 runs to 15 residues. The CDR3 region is CASSLIGTGVKEQFF. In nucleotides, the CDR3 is TGTGCCAGCAGTCTCATCGGGACAGGGGTTAAAGAGCAGTTCTTC.

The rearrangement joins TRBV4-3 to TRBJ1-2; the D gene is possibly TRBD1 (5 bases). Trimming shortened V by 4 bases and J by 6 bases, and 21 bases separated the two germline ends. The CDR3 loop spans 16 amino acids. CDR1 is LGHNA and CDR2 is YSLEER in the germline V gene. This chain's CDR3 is CASSRTPWGAYDGYTF. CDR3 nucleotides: TGCGCCAGCAGCCGTACCCCCTGGGGCGCTTATGATGGCTACACCTTC.

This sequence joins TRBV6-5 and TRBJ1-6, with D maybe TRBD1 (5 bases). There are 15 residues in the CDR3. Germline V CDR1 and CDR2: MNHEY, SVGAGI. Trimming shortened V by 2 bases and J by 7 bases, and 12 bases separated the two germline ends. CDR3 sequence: CASSYQGGVNSPLHF. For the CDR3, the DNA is TGTGCCAGCAGTTACCAGGGCGGCGTCAATTCACCCCTCCACTTT.

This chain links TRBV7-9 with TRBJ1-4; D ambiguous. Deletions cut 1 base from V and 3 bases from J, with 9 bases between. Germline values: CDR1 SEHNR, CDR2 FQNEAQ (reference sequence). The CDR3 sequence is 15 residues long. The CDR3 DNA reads TGTGCCAGCAGCTTAGACGGCGCGGCTAATGAAAAACTGTTTTTT. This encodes CASSLDGAANEKLFF.

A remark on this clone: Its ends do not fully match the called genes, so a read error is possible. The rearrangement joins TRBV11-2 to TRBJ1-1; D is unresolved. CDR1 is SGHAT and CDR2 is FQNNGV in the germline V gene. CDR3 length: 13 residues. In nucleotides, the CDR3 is TGTGCCAGCAGCTCGAGCCCCAACAGTGAAGCTTTCTTT. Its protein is CASSSSPNSEAFF. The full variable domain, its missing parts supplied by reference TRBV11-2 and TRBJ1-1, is EAGVAQSPRYKIIEKRQSVAFWCNPISGHATLYWYQQILGQGPKLLIQFQNNGVVDDSQLPKDRFSAERLKGVDSTLKIQPAKLEDSAVYLCASSSSPNSEAFFGQGTRLTVV.

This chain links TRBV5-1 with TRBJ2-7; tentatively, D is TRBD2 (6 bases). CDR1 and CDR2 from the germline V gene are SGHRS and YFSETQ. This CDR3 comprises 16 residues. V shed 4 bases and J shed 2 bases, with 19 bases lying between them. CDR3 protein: CASSPRGGAQTYEQYF. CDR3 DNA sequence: TGCGCCAGCAGCCCGAGAGGCGGGGCACAAACCTACGAGCAGTACTTC.

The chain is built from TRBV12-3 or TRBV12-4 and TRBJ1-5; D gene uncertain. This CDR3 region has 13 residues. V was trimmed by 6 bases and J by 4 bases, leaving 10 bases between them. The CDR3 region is CASSFRRNQPQHF. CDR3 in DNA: TGTGCCAGCAGCTTCAGGAGGAATCAGCCCCAGCATTTT.